The 27 T cell receptor beta chains below come from one sample, sequenced in a study of siplizumab effects on memory and regulatory T cells. Data came from immunoSEQ multiplex PCR; TCRdb stores just in-frame clones and leaves some out. The repertoire holds just over 50,000 clones, with 95% to 97% as singletons. What was sequenced was naive CD4+ T cells sorted from blood. Receptors originate from a human donor in good health.

The CDR3 DNA is TGTGCCAGCAGGGGAGCTAGCGGGCAAAGCTCCTACAATGAGCAGTTCTTC. Protein product: CASRGASGQSSYNEQFF. V and J are TRBV2 and TRBJ2-1, with 8 bases aligning to TRBD2. Germline V gene data show CDR1 as SNHLY and CDR2 as FYNNEI. CDR3 length: 17 amino acids. J lost 0 bases, V lost 6 bases, and 10 bases had no gene match.

The chain recombines TRBV25-1 with TRBJ1-1, with TRBD1 as a possible D gene (6 bases). Trimming removed 6 bases at V and 5 bases at J, with 19 bases between. The germline gives CDR1 MGHDK, CDR2 SYGVNS. The CDR3 is 15 amino acids. The CDR3 sequence: CASRSHGTWGTEAFF. As DNA, the CDR3 is TGTGCCAGCAGATCCCACGGGACATGGGGGACTGAAGCTTTCTTT. Filled out from reference TRBV25-1 and TRBJ1-1, the complete variable domain reads EADIYQTPRYLVIGTGKKITLECSQTMGHDKMYWYQQDPGMELHLIHYSYGVNSTEKGDLSSESTVSRIRTEHFPLTLESARPSHTSQYLCASRSHGTWGTEAFFGQGTRLTVV.

This clone has a single count. The chain joins TRBV13 to TRBJ2-1, with D possibly matching TRBD1 (6 bases). V lost 1 base, J lost 2 bases, and 9 bases lay in between. The CDR3 extends over 15 amino acids. The germline CDR1 and CDR2 sequences are PRHDT and FYEKMQ (reference sequence). Written as DNA, the CDR3 is TGTGCCAGCAGCTTAGAACAGGGCACCTACAATGAGCAGTTCTTC. This translates into CASSLEQGTYNEQFF. The variable domain in full, completed from reference TRBV13 and TRBJ2-1, reads AAGVIQSPRHLIKEKRETATLKCYPIPRHDTVYWYQQGPGQDPQFLISFYEKMQSDKGSIPDRFSAQQFSDYHSELNMSSLELGDSALYFCASSLEQGTYNEQFFGPGTRLTVL.

The rearrangement joins TRBV19 to TRBJ2-7; weak D call: TRBD1 (6 bases). CDR1 and CDR2 (germline): LNHDA, SQIVND (reference sequence). This CDR3 is built from 14 residues. Trimming left V 3 bases short and J 6 bases short, with 15 bases between. CDR3 sequence: CASSIGTIFGEQYF. The CDR3 bases are TGTGCCAGTAGTATCGGGACAATCTTCGGCGAGCAGTACTTC.

A note on this clone: A read error may account for a junction end that differs from germline. The gene calls are TRBV30 and TRBJ2-6; TRBD1 aligns across 9 bases. This CDR3 is 15 amino acids long. Germline assignment: CDR1 GTSNPN and CDR2 SVGIG (reference sequence). The DNA of the CDR3 is TGTGCCGGGAGGACAGGGGCCTCTGGGGCCAACGTCCTGACTTTC. This gives the protein CAGRTGASGANVLTF.

J is TRBJ1-1 and V is TRBV14; D is unresolved. The CDR3 totals 13 residues. Trimming removed 4 bases from V and 0 bases from J, with 6 bases in between. Per germline, CDR1 SGHDN and CDR2 FVKESK. The CDR3 DNA is TGTGCCAGCAGCCGCCTAATGAACACTGAAGCTTTCTTT. Translation gives CASSRLMNTEAFF.

The count of this clone is one. The CDR3 loop is CAISGDRETQYF. CDR3 in DNA: TGTGCCATCAGTGGGGACCGGGAGACCCAGTACTTC. The chain employs TRBV10-3 and TRBJ2-5; D is tentatively TRBD1 or TRBD2 (5 bases each). The CDR3 is made up of 12 amino acids. Germline V CDR1 and CDR2: ENHRY, SYGVKD. V shed 4 bases and J shed 5 bases, with 8 bases lying between them.

The chain joins TRBV27 to TRBJ2-5; no definite D call. The germline V gene encodes CDR1 MNHEY and CDR2 SMNVEV (reference sequence). The CDR3 spans 14 residues. V gave up 6 bases and J gave up 5 bases, with 16 bases separating them. The chain's CDR3 is CASSQGRPRETQYF. The CDR3 nucleotides are TGTGCCAGCAGCCAAGGACGTCCAAGGGAGACCCAGTACTTC.

Turning to this clone: Other DNA sequences in this specimen translate into the identical CDR3. The chain recombines TRBV15 with TRBJ2-7; 9 nucleotides agree with TRBD2. J lost 2 bases, V lost 0 bases, and 2 bases had no gene match. Germline V gives CDR1 LNHNV, CDR2 YYDKDF (reference sequence). The CDR3 is 15 residues long. This CDR3 is CATSREAGGTYEQYF. The CDR3 region has the DNA TGTGCCACCAGCAGAGAAGCGGGAGGAACCTACGAGCAGTACTTC.

The rearrangement links TRBV4-1 to TRBJ2-2, with 10 bases identical to TRBD2. The trim removed 3 bases at V and 4 bases at J, leaving 11 bases unmatched. Germline-derived CDR1 and CDR2 are MGHRA and YSYEKL. The CDR3 consists of 18 residues. The CDR3 bases are TGCGCCAGCAGCCATTTGGGTAGCGGGAGGCGGGTCACCGGGGAGCTGTTTTTT. Protein product: CASSHLGSGRRVTGELFF.

This chain uses TRBV5-1 with TRBJ2-7; 8 bases are shared with TRBD1. This CDR3 spans 12 amino acids. The trim removed 5 bases at V and 6 bases at J, leaving 4 bases unmatched. Germline CDR1 SGHRS, CDR2 YFSETQ. The CDR3 coding sequence is TGCGCCAGCAGAGTTGACAGGGGCGAGCAGTACTTC. It is translated as CASRVDRGEQYF.

This rearrangement joins TRBV4-1 to TRBJ1-5; a weak D match, TRBD1 (6 bases). The CDR3 runs 16 residues. V was shortened by 0 bases and J by 6 bases, with 15 bases between the two germline ends. Germline CDR1 is MGHRA and CDR2 is YSYEKL. CDR3 nucleotides: TGCGCCAGCAGCCAAGATGCAGGCAGGGGACCTCAGCCCCAGCATTTT. It codes for CASSQDAGRGPQPQHF.

This chain uses TRBV30 with TRBJ1-1, with D unclear. The CDR3 totals 13 residues. Trimming took off 5 bases at V and 3 bases at J, with 13 bases between the two ends. CDR1 and CDR2 (germline): GTSNPN, SVGIG (reference sequence). Here the CDR3 DNA reads TGTGCCTGGGCTACTGGCAGATACACTGAAGCTTTCTTT. This translates into CAWATGRYTEAFF.

The gene calls are TRBV19 and TRBJ2-7; TRBD2 matches at 8 bases. Germline V gives CDR1 LNHDA, CDR2 SQIVND (reference sequence). CDR3 length equals 16 residues. The V gene end was trimmed by 3 bases and the J gene end by 2 bases; junction bases not matched to a gene: 9. The CDR3 sequence: CASSITSGSNPYEQYF. CDR3 nucleotides: TGTGCCAGTAGTATTACAAGCGGGAGTAACCCCTACGAGCAGTACTTC.

CDR3 bases: TGTGCCAGCAGCGTCCGGTCGCAAGAGACCCAGTACTTC. This encodes CASSVRSQETQYF. The V gene is TRBV9, the J gene TRBJ2-5; D gene unclear. V was pared by 2 bases and J by 2 bases, with 7 bases between. Germline V CDR1 and CDR2: SGDLS, YYNGEE. CDR3 length: 13 amino acids.

The chain links TRBV30 to TRBJ2-5; tentative D call: TRBD2 (7 bases). From germline, CDR1 is GTSNPN and CDR2 SVGIG (reference sequence). Between the trimmed V and J ends, which lost 1 base and 3 bases, there was a span of 18 bases. This CDR3 is 16 amino acids long. CDR3 in DNA: TGTGCCTGGAGTGGGGGGCTAGCGGATTGGGAAGAGACCCAGTACTTC. It codes for CAWSGGLADWEETQYF.

With respect to this clone: The junction departs from germline at one end; a sequencing error may be responsible. This sequence joins TRBV7-7 and TRBJ2-5; D is possibly TRBD2 (5 bases). CDR3 size: 14 residues. Germline CDR1 and CDR2: SSHAT and FNYEAQ (reference sequence). The chain's CDR3 is CASTLQPGVETQYF. The CDR3 DNA is TGTGCTAGCACCCTGCAACCCGGGGTGGAGACCCAGTACTTC.

The J gene is TRBJ1-1, the V gene TRBV10-3; 7 nucleotides agree with TRBD1. CDR3 size: 14 residues. Germline V gene sequence: CDR1 ENHRY, CDR2 SYGVKD. V lost 5 bases, J lost 2 bases, and 5 bases stayed unmatched. This chain's CDR3 is CAISPDRDNTEAFF. CDR3 bases: TGTGCCATCAGTCCAGACAGGGACAACACTGAAGCTTTCTTT.

This clone was seen once. The chain is built from TRBV7-6 and TRBJ2-1, with D perhaps matching TRBD2 (5 bases). From germline, CDR1 is SGHVS and CDR2 FNYEAQ. Deletions cut 0 bases from V and 6 bases from J, with 6 bases between. The CDR3 is 13 amino acids. CDR3 residues: CASSLATSNEQFF. The CDR3 DNA sequence: TGTGCCAGCAGCTTAGCAACTAGCAATGAGCAGTTCTTC.

The rearrangement links TRBV29-1 to TRBJ2-1, with 8 bases that match TRBD1. The CDR3 covers 14 residues. J lost 9 bases, V lost 2 bases, and 9 bases had no gene match. CDR1 is SQVTM, CDR2 ANQGSEA, per germline. The CDR3 here is CSVELDRGSGEQFF. DNA of the CDR3: TGCAGCGTTGAATTAGACAGGGGTTCCGGTGAGCAGTTCTTC.

The table lists this clone with a count of one. V is TRBV20-1 and J is TRBJ2-1, with D uncertain. Trimming removed 5 bases from V and 12 bases from J, with 11 bases in between. CDR3 length equals 10 residues. CDR1 is DFQATT and CDR2 is SNEGSKA in the germline V gene (reference sequence). Written as DNA, the CDR3 is TGCAGTGCTGGGCTTGCCGGGCAGTTCTTC. As protein: CSAGLAGQFF.

The chain couples TRBV6-5 to TRBJ1-1; D is undetermined. This CDR3 comprises 13 residues. The ends were cut back, 2 bases at V and 1 base at J, with 5 bases in the middle. Per germline, CDR1 MNHEY and CDR2 SVGAGI. The CDR3 reads CASSYRGNTEAFF. The CDR3 nucleotides read TGTGCCAGCAGTTACCGGGGGAACACTGAAGCTTTCTTT.

The chain couples TRBV6-1 to TRBJ2-5; 9 bases are a match to TRBD1. V shed 7 bases and J 1 base; nucleotides not matched to a gene: 7. Germline V CDR1 and CDR2: MNHNS, SASEGT. The CDR3 runs to 15 residues. CDR3 DNA: TGTGCCAGCACCTCTGGACAGGGGCGCCAAGAGACCCAGTACTTC. Protein sequence: CASTSGQGRQETQYF.

The chain uses TRBV5-1 and TRBJ2-7; 9 bases align to TRBD2. Losses at the gene ends were 0 bases for V and 2 bases for J; bases not matched to a gene: 6. This CDR3 comprises 16 residues. Germline values: CDR1 SGHRS, CDR2 YFSETQ. CDR3 DNA sequence: TGCGCCAGCAGCTTGGCATCTAGCGGGATCCCCTACGAGCAGTACTTC. The encoded protein is CASSLASSGIPYEQYF. The full variable domain, completed using reference TRBV5-1 and TRBJ2-7, is KAGVTQTPRYLIKTRGQQVTLSCSPISGHRSVSWYQQTPGQGLQFLFEYFSETQRNKGNFPGRFSGRQFSNSRSEMNVSTLELGDSALYLCASSLASSGIPYEQYFGPGTRLTVT.

V and J are TRBV4-3 and TRBJ2-7, with D perhaps matching TRBD1 or TRBD2 (5 bases each). V lost 0 bases, J lost 0 bases, and 9 bases lay in between. There are 15 residues in the CDR3. CDR1 is LGHNA, CDR2 YSLEER, per germline. Written as DNA, the CDR3 is TGCGCCAGCAGCCAAGAGTGGGGGAACTCCTACGAGCAGTACTTC. It specifies CASSQEWGNSYEQYF.

The V call is TRBV5-1, the J call TRBJ2-6; TRBD1 is a possible D gene (5 bases). Germline lookup yields CDR1 SGHRS and CDR2 YFSETQ. The CDR3 runs 16 residues. V gave up 4 bases and J gave up 0 bases, with 11 bases separating them. CDR3 amino acids: CASSLRQSSGANVLTF. Here the CDR3 DNA reads TGCGCCAGCAGCCTCAGACAGAGCTCTGGGGCCAACGTCCTGACTTTC.

V and J are TRBV28 and TRBJ1-4; D is perhaps TRBD1 (6 bases). Germline CDR1 reads MDHEN; CDR2 reads SYDVKM. This CDR3 spans 11 amino acids. This chain's CDR3 is CAGGGNEKLFF. The CDR3 region has the DNA TGTGCGGGAGGGGGTAATGAAAAACTGTTTTTT. Full variable domain (remainder filled in from reference TRBV28 and TRBJ1-4): DVKVTQSSRYLVKRTGEKVFLECVQDMDHENMFWYRQDPGLGLRLIYFSYDVKMKEKGDIPEGYSVSREKKERFSLILESASTNQTSMYLCAGGGNEKLFFGSGTQLSVL.